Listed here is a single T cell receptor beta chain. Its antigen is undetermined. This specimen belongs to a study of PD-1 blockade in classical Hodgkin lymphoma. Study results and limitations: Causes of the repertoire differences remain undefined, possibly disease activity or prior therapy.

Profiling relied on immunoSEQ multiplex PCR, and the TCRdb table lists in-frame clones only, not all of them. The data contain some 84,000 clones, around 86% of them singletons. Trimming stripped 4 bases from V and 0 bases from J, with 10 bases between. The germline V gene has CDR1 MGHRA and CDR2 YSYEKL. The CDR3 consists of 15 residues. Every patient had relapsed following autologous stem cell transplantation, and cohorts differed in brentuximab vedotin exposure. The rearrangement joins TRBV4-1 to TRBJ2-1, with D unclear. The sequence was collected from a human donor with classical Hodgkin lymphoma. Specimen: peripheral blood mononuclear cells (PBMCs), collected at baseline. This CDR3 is CASSLLLSSYNEQFF. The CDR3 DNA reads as TGCGCCAGCAGCCTCCTCTTAAGCTCCTACAATGAGCAGTTCTTC.